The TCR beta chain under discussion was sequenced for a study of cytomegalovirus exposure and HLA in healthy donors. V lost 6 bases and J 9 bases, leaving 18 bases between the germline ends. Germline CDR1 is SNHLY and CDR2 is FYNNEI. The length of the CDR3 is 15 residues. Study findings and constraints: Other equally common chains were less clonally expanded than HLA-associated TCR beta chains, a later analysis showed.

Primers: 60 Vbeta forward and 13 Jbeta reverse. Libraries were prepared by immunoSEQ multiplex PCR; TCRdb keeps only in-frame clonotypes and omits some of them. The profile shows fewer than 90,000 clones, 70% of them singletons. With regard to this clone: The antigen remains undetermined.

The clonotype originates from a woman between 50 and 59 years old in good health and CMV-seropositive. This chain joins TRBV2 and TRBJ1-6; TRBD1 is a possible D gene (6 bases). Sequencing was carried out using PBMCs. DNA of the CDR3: TGTGCCAGCAGATCGTCAGGGGCGCGGAGTTCACCCCTCCACTTT. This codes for CASRSSGARSSPLHF.